This T cell receptor beta chain was captured by sequencing in a study of Graves' ophthalmopathy and Graves' hyperthyroidism. By frequency in the sample, this clonotype is medium-sized (0.01 to 0.1%). Amplified TCR beta CDR3 regions were obtained using RNA transcripts as template. The first-round RT-PCR employed HTBI primers together with the Qiagen OneStep RT-PCR kit. A multiplex PCR was then performed as the second round. MiXCR, run by TCRdb on the multiplex PCR reads, gives a single entry per CDR3 protein. Of about 16,000 distinct CDR3 sequences listed, 45% to 55% are singletons. The germline V gene encodes CDR1 WNHNN and CDR2 SYGVQD (reference sequence). The CDR3 is 12 amino acids. The ends were cut back, 8 bases at V and 7 bases at J, with 13 bases in the middle. A roughly 10 ml volume of fresh peripheral blood provided the PBMCs.

Sequencing was done on a sample of peripheral blood. V is TRBV10-1 and J is TRBJ2-3, with D hard to call. The clonotype comes from a woman between 40 and 50 years old with stable Graves' hyperthyroidism. In DNA form, the CDR3 reads TGCGCCAGCGGACCCGACGGTAATACGCAGTATTTT. It codes for CASGPDGNTQYF.